This T cell receptor (beta chain) derives from a study of T-cell reconstitution after alpha-beta-depleted transplantation in children. Germline V gene data show CDR1 as MDHEN and CDR2 as SYDVKM. CDR3 length: 12 residues. Trimming took 7 bases from V and 6 from J, leaving 9 bases between them. Construction of the TCRbeta library involved unique molecular identifiers. TCRdb recomputed calls from the PCR reads with MiXCR, one row per CDR3 protein. The table lists some 530,000 distinct CDR3 sequences, about 12% of them singletons. The chain carries TRBV28 and TRBJ2-2; a weak D match, TRBD2 (7 bases). This TCR came from a human donor who donated a stem cell graft to a child with combined immunodeficiency. The sample here was PBMCs from the stem cell graft donor, taken from the stem cell graft. CDR3 sequence: CASKGGPGELFF. CDR3 DNA: TGTGCCAGCAAGGGGGGGCCCGGGGAGCTGTTTTTT.